There are a few counts of the clone carrying this T cell receptor beta chain. The antigen is not known. A modified ARM-PCR protocol with three rounds of nested PCR amplified TCRbeta. TCRdb recomputed calls from the multiplex PCR reads with MiXCR, one row per CDR3 protein. The sample holds roughly 150,000 distinct CDR3 sequences, around 66% seen once. These data come from a study of tumor and adjacent non-tumor tissue in lung cancer. Study-wide background: Stage I to III disease affected 10 men and roughly five women aged about 30 to 85. Each sample yielded 4 million to 5 million productive TCRbeta reads on average.

RNA was extracted from bulk tissue without any cell sorting. Study-wide results and caveats: Significantly higher TCR diversity was found in tumor than normal lung. In normal lung, the top 100 clones were significantly more dominant than in tumor.

This CDR3 is built from 15 residues. The germline V gene has CDR1 MNHEY and CDR2 SVGAGI. This clonotype originated in a man aged 55 to 70 with small cell lung cancer. Sequenced material: lung tumor tissue. The chain joins TRBV6-5 to TRBJ2-7; weak D call: TRBD2 (7 bases). The CDR3 loop reads CASRGGLTPGYEQYV. CDR3 sequence (DNA): TGTGCCAGCAGGGGGGGGCTAACGCCAGGCTACGAACAGTATGTC.